The T cell receptor beta chain under discussion was sequenced for a study of vaccination and CD4 T cells after COVID-19. Study background: Each post-COVID sample was drawn after diagnosis, and the median interval was roughly 100 days (range 35 to 161).

To note about this clonotype: Its specificity is not known.

Stated treatment: 10-day PBMC culture with coronavirus spike peptide pools or control peptides (ViraFEST assay). Collection of the unexposed donor's CD4+ T cells took place before the COVID-19 pandemic (2011-2018). This CDR3 is 11 amino acids long. Between the trimmed V and J ends, which lost 4 bases and 6 bases, there was a span of 6 bases. Germline V gene sequence: CDR1 SGHRS, CDR2 YFSETQ. Once obtained from cultured CD4+ T cells, the DNA was sequenced using the Oncomine TCR Beta short-read assay. The source of extracted genomic DNA was cultured CD4+ T cells. Via MiXCR, TCRdb re-called the PCR reads, giving one row per CDR3 protein. The data show fewer than 10,000 distinct CDR3 sequences, with about 32% seen just once and 25% to 30% held by the top ten.

The sample comprised CD4+ T cells from blood, cultured in vitro. This clonotype was sampled from a human donor in good health. This rearrangement joins TRBV5-1 to TRBJ2-3; no clear D. CDR3 sequence reads: CASSLMDTQYF. CDR3 nucleotide sequence: TGCGCCAGCAGCCTCATGGATACGCAGTATTTT.